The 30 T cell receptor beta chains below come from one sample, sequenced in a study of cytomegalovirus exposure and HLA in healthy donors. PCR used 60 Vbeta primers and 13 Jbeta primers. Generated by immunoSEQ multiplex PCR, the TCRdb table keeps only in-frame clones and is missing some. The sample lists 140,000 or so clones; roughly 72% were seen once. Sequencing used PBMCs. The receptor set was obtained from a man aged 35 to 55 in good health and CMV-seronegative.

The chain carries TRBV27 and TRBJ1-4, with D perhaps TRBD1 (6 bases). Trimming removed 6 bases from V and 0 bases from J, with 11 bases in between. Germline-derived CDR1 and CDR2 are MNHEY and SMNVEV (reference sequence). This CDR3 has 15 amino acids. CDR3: CASSLRQATNEKLFF. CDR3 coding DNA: TGTGCCAGCAGCCTCCGACAGGCAACTAATGAAAAACTGTTTTTT.

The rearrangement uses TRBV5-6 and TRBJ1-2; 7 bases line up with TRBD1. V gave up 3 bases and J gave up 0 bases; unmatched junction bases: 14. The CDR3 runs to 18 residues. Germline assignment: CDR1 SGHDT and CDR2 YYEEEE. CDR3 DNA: TGTGCCAGCAGCTCAATGGTGAGGGGGCTTGGAGCTAACTATGGCTACACCTTC. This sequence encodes CASSSMVRGLGANYGYTF. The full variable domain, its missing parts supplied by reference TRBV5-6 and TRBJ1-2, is DAGVTQSPTHLIKTRGQQVTLRCSPKSGHDTVSWYQQALGQGPQFIFQYYEEEERQRGNFPDRFSGHQFPNYSSELNVNALLLGDSALYLCASSSMVRGLGANYGYTFGSGTRLTVV.

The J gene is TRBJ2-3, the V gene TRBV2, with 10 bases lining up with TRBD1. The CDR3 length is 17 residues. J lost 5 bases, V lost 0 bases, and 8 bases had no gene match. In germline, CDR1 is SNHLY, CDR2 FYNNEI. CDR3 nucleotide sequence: TGTGCCAGCAGTGAAGCTGACGGGACAGGGGTAGGAGATACGCAGTATTTT. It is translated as CASSEADGTGVGDTQYF.

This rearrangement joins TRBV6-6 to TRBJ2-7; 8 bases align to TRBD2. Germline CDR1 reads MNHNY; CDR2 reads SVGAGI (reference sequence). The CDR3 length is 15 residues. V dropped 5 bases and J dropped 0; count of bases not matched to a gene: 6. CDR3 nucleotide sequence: TGTGCCAGCAGTACTCGGGGGGGGTCCTCCTACGAGCAGTACTTC. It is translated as CASSTRGGSSYEQYF.

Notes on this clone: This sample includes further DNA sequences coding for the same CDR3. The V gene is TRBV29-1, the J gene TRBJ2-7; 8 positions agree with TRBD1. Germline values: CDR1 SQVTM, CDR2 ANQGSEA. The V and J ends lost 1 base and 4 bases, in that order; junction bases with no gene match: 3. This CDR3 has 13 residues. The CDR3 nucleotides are TGCAGCGTTGAAGGGCAGGGGGCTTACGAGCAGTACTTC. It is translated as CSVEGQGAYEQYF.

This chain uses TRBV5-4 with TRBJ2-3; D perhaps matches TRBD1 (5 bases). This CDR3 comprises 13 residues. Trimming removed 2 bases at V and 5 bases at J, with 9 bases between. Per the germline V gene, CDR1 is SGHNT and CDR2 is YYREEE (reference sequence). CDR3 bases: TGTGCCAGCAGCTTCGGCGGACAAGATACGCAGTATTTT. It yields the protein CASSFGGQDTQYF.

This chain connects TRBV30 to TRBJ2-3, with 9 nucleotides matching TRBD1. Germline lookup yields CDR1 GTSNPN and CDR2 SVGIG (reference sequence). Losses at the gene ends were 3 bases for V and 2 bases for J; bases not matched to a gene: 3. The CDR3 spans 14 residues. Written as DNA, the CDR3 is TGTGCCTGGAGGAGGGACAGGGACACAGATACGCAGTATTTT. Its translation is CAWRRDRDTDTQYF.

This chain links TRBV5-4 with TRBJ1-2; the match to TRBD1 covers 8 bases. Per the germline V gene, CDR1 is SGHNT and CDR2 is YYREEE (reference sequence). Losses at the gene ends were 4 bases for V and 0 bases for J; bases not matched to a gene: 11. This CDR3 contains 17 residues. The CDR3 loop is CASSHGEADRANYGYTF. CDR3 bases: TGTGCCAGCAGCCACGGTGAGGCGGACAGGGCTAACTATGGCTACACCTTC.

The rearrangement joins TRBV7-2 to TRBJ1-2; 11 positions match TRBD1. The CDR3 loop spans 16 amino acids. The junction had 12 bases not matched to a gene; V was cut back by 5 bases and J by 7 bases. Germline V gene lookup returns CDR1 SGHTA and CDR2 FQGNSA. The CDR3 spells CASSPSRTGGVGGYTF. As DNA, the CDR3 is TGTGCCAGCAGCCCATCCCGGACAGGGGGCGTGGGTGGCTACACCTTC.

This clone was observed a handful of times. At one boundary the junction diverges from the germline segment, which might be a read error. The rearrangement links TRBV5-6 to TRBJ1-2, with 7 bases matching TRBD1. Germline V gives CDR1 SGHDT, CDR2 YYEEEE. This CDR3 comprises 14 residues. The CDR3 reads CASRAGTEYYGYTF. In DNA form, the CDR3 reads TGTGCCAGCAGGGCCGGGACAGAGTACTACGGCTACACCTTC. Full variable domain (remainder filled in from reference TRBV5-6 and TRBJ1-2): DAGVTQSPTHLIKTRGQQVTLRCSPKSGHDTVSWYQQALGQGPQFIFQYYEEEERQRGNFPDRFSGHQFPNYSSELNVNALLLGDSALYLCASRAGTEYYGYTFGSGTRLTVV.

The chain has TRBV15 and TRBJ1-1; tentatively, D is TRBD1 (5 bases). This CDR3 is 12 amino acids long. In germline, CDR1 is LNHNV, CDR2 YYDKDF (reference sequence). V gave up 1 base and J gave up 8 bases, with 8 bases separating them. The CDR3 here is CATSRAPGEAFF. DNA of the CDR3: TGTGCCACCAGCAGAGCTCCAGGGGAAGCTTTCTTT. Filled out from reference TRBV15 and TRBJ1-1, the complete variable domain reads DAMVIQNPRYQVTQFGKPVTLSCSQTLNHNVMYWYQQKSSQAPKLLFHYYDKDFNNEADTPDNFQSRRPNTSFCFLDIRSPGLGDTAMYLCATSRAPGEAFFGQGTRLTVV.

The CDR3 region is CASSPRTGTGYEQYF. The CDR3 region has the DNA TGTGCCAGCAGTCCCCGGACGGGAACGGGCTACGAGCAGTACTTC. The V call is TRBV28, the J call TRBJ2-7, with TRBD2 as a possible D gene (5 bases). The CDR3 consists of 15 residues. Germline-derived CDR1 and CDR2 are MDHEN and SYDVKM. Trimming removed 5 bases at V and 3 bases at J, with 17 bases between.

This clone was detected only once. The CDR3 nucleotides are TGTGCCAGCAGTTTATATGGGAAGCCGGGGGGCTACAATGAGCAGTTCTTC. Its translation is CASSLYGKPGGYNEQFF. The V and J genes are TRBV28 and TRBJ2-1; 7 nucleotides match TRBD2. V shed 1 base and J 3 bases; nucleotides not matched to a gene: 9. The CDR3 totals 17 residues. Germline values: CDR1 MDHEN, CDR2 SYDVKM.

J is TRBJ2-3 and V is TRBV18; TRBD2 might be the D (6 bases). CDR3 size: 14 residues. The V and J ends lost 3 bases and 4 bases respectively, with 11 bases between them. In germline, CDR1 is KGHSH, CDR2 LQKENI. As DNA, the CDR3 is TGTGCCAGCTCACCTGTCGCGGGATCAGATACGCAGTATTTT. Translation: CASSPVAGSDTQYF.

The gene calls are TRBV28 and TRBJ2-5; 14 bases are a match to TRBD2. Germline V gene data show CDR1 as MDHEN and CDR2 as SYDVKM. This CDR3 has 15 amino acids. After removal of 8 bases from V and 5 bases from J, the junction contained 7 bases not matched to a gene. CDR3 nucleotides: TGTGCCAGCGGGCGGCGACTAGCGGGAGGGGAGACCCAGTACTTC. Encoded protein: CASGRRLAGGETQYF.

CDR3 DNA: TGTGCCAGTAGTTTCCTAGGGGGGGCTCGCACTGAAGCTTTCTTT. Translation: CASSFLGGARTEAFF. The chain recombines TRBV19 with TRBJ1-1, with D maybe TRBD1 (6 bases). Germline CDR1 is LNHDA and CDR2 is SQIVND (reference sequence). V gave up 5 bases and J gave up 4 bases, with 17 bases separating them. CDR3 length equals 15 residues.

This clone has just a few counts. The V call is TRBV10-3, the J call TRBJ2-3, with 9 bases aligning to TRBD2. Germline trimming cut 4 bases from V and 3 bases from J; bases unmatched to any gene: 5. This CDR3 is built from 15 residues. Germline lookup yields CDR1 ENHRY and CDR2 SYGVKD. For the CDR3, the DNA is TGTGCCATCAGTGGGCGGGGGGGCGAAACAGATACGCAGTATTTT. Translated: CAISGRGGETDTQYF.

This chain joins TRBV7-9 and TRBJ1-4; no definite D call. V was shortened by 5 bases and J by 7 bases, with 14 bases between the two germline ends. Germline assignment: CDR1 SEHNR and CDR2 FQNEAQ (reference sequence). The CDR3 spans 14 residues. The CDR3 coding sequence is TGTGCCAGCAGCCCGCCGGGAGTACGTGAAAAACTGTTTTTT. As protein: CASSPPGVREKLFF.

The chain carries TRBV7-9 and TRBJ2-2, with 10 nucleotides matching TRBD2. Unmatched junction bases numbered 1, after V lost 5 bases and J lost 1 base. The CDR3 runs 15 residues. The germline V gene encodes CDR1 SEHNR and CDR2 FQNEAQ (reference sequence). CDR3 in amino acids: CASSPSGRNTGELFF. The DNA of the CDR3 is TGTGCCAGCAGCCCTAGCGGGAGGAACACCGGGGAGCTGTTTTTT.

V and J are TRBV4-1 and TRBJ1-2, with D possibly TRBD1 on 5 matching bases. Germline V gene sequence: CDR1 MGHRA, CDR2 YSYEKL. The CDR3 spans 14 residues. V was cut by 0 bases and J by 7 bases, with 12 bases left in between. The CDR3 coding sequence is TGCGCCAGCAGCCAAGATTTCAGGGTGCGTGGCTACACCTTC. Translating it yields CASSQDFRVRGYTF.

The chain's CDR3 is CASSLEGVETQYF. The CDR3 coding sequence is TGTGCCAGCAGCTTGGAAGGGGTCGAGACCCAGTACTTC. The chain couples TRBV13 to TRBJ2-5; TRBD1 is a possible D gene (5 bases). Per the germline V gene, CDR1 is PRHDT and CDR2 is FYEKMQ (reference sequence). Trimming took off 3 bases at V and 5 bases at J, with 10 bases between the two ends. This CDR3 is 13 amino acids long.

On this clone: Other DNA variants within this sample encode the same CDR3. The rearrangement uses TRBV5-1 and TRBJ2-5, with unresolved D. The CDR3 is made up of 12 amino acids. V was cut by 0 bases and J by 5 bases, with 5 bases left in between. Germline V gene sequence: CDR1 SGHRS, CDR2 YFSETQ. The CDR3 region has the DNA TGCGCCAGCAGCTTGGCCAGGGAGACCCAGTACTTC. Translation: CASSLARETQYF. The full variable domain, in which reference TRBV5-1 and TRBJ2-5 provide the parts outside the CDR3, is KAGVTQTPRYLIKTRGQQVTLSCSPISGHRSVSWYQQTPGQGLQFLFEYFSETQRNKGNFPGRFSGRQFSNSRSEMNVSTLELGDSALYLCASSLARETQYFGPGTRLLVL.

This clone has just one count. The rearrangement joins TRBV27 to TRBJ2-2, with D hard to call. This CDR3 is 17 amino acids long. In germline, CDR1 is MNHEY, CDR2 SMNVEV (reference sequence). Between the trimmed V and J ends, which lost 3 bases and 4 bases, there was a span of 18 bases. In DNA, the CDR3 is TGTGCCAGCAGTTTTTCCCCTTCGGTATCTCGCACCGGGGAGCTGTTTTTT. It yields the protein CASSFSPSVSRTGELFF.

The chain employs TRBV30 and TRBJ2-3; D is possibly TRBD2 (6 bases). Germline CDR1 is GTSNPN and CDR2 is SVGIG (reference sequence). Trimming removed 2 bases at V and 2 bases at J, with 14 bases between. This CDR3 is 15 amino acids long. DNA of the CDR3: TGTGCCTGGAGTAAGACGGGACTCTTCACAGATACGCAGTATTTT. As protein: CAWSKTGLFTDTQYF.

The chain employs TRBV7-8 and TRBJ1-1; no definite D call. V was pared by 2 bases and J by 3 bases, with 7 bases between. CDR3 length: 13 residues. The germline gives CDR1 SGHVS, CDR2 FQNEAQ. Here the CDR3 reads CASSLQRDTEAFF. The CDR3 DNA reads TGTGCCAGCAGCTTACAGAGGGACACTGAAGCTTTCTTT.

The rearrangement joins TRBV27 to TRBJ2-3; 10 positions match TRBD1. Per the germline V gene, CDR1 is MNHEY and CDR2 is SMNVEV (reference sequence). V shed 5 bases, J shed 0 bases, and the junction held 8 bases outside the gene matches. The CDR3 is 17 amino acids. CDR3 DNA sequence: TGTGCCAGCAGTCTCTCTCGGGACAGGGGAAGCACAGATACGCAGTATTTT. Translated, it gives CASSLSRDRGSTDTQYF.

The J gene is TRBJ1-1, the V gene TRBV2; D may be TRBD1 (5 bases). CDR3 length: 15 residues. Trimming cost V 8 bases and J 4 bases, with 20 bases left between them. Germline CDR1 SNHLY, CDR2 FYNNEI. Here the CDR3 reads CASQHNPGPGTEAFF. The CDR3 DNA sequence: TGTGCCAGCCAGCATAACCCAGGGCCAGGCACTGAAGCTTTCTTT.

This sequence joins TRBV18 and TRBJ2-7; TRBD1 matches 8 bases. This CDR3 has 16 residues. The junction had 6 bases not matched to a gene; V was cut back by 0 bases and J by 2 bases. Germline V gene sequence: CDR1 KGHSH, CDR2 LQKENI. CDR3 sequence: CASSPPAGGSTYEQYF. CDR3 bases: TGTGCCAGCTCACCACCCGCAGGGGGCTCTACCTACGAGCAGTACTTC.

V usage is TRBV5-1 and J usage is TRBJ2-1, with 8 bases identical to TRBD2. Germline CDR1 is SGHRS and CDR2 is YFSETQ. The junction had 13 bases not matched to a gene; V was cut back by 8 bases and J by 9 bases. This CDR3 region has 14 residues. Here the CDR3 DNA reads TGCGCCAGTGCCGGGACTAGTGGTCTCCGTGAGCAGTTCTTC. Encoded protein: CASAGTSGLREQFF.

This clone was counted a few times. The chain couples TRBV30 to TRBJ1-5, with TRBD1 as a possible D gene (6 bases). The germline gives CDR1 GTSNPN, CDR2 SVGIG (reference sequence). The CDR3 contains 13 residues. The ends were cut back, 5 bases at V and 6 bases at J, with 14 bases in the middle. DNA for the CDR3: TGTGCCTGGGGTGCAGGGGAGGGTCAGCCCCAGCATTTT. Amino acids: CAWGAGEGQPQHF. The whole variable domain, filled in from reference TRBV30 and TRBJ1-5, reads SQTIHQWPATLVQPVGSPLSLECTVEGTSNPNLYWYRQAAGRGLQLLFYSVGIGQISSEVPQNLSASRPQDRQFILSSKKLLLSDSGFYLCAWGAGEGQPQHFGDGTRLSIL.